This entry is about one T cell receptor beta chain. Its antigen is still unknown. With V trimmed by 6 bases and J by 8 bases, 13 bases remained unmatched. The CDR3 is 16 amino acids. The data stem from a study of CD8 T cells in ankylosing spondylitis. The study's findings and limits: Peripheral blood samples showed relatively rare disease-linked clones, and these clones were CD8+. Reportedly, disease-linked clones are significantly enriched in ankylosing spondylitis patients' matched synovial fluid. A TCR beta motif of fewer than ten highly homologous variants seemed to mark ankylosing spondylitis blood. Past research had described some motif variants in reactive arthritis synovial fluid and blood.

Making use of molecular barcodes, quantitative 5'-RACE generated TCR beta libraries. A single record per CDR3 protein comes from TCRdb applying MiXCR to the 5' RACE reads. The table lists hundreds of thousands of distinct CDR3 sequences, approximately 10% of them singletons. The sequenced material came from blood, either unsorted or a sorted T cell fraction (not recorded which). The receptor comes from a male donor with ankylosing spondylitis. V is TRBV12-3 or TRBV12-4 and J is TRBJ2-1; 10 positions agree with TRBD1. The CDR3 coding sequence is TGTGCCAGCAGCCCGACCCGGGACAGGGGTGGCCATGAGCAGTTCTTC. Its translation is CASSPTRDRGGHEQFF.